This entry describes one T cell receptor beta chain. Assay: immunoSEQ multiplex PCR; the TCRdb copy retains only in-frame clones and omits some. The sample holds 100,000 or so clones, 84% seen once. This record comes from a study of blood T cell repertoires in COVID-19. The overall study: T cells, B-cell-depleted T cells, or PBMCs supplied cDNA or gDNA.

CDR1 and CDR2 (germline): MNHEY, SVGAGI. Trimming removed 6 bases from V and 5 bases from J, with 13 bases in between. The CDR3 spans 13 residues. The clonotype was recovered from an older man with active or convalescent COVID-19. The source material was peripheral blood. The chain joins TRBV6-5 to TRBJ1-2, with D perhaps TRBD1 (5 bases). The CDR3 loop reads CASRVTGGYGYTF. The DNA for the CDR3 is TGTGCCAGCAGAGTCACGGGGGGATATGGCTACACCTTC.